This T cell receptor beta chain derives from a study of Ad26.COV2.S vaccination and SARS-CoV-2 variants. Findings of the study overall: People given the vaccine had a wider spike-specific TCR breadth than placebo recipients did.

Comments on this clone: Its matching antigen is unknown.

The repertoire was sequenced with immunoSEQ multiplex PCR; TCRdb's copy has only in-frame clones and lacks some. The data hold about 480,000 clones, with 70% to 90% observed a single time. The CDR3 contains 16 residues. Trimming took off 4 bases at V and 5 bases at J, with 17 bases between the two ends. The V gene's germline CDR1 is MRHNA and CDR2 SNTAGT. Described treatment: around 19 received Ad26.COV2.S at low or high dose, single or two shots; 5 received placebo; per-sample allocation not given. Day 63 following the first vaccine or placebo injection was when the samples were taken. The material was peripheral blood, obtained in a trial of Ad26.COV2.S vaccine versus placebo. J is TRBJ2-2 and V is TRBV6-4; D not certain. The TCR sequence derives from a person aged 18-60 years who received the Ad26.COV2.S COVID-19 vaccine or a placebo. The chain's CDR3 is CASSVNGRGVTGELFF. The CDR3, as DNA: TGTGCCAGCAGTGTTAATGGACGTGGGGTAACCGGGGAGCTGTTTTTT.